This T cell receptor beta chain was retrieved from a study of blood T cell repertoires in COVID-19. At the level of the study: PBMCs, B-cell-depleted T cells, or T cells were the source of the cDNA or gDNA that made up the material.

Per the original methods: Researchers report that nucleated cell counts were estimated from reference gene primer amplification. TCRdb's table, derived via immunoSEQ multiplex PCR, lists solely in-frame clones and lacks some. D and trimming come from the DNA, and the V and J calls and clone size come from that table. This repertoire shows 250,000 to 300,000 clones, around 82% found once; its top ten account for approximately 5.4%. V lost 6 bases, J lost 7 bases, and 14 bases lay in between. Germline V gene lookup returns CDR1 SGHRS and CDR2 YFSETQ. The CDR3 loop spans 13 amino acids. The V gene is TRBV5-1, the J gene TRBJ2-1, with D perhaps matching TRBD2 (6 bases). Input material: peripheral blood. The clonotype was recovered from an older man with acute or convalescent COVID-19. For the CDR3, the DNA is TGCGCCAGCACCGGGGCTGGGGGGAATGAGCAGTTCTTC. This codes for CASTGAGGNEQFF.